The rows below give T cell receptor beta chains drawn from one sample of a study of blood T cell repertoires in COVID-19. The method was immunoSEQ multiplex PCR; TCRdb's version includes in-frame clones alone and lacks a portion of them. Among 20,000 or so clones listed, roughly 90% were seen once. The material sequenced was peripheral blood. Receptors originate from an elderly woman with active or convalescent COVID-19. The CDR3 runs from the conserved cysteine through the conserved F or W. The D gene is left open where the match is weak. Size is omitted from some rows. Given values are once, few, many or a class for expanded clones.

>-|TRBV19|-|TRBJ1-6
CASSIQGNNSPLHF
TGTGCCAGTAGTATCCAGGGAAATAATTCACCCCTCCACTTT
>-|TRBV28|-|TRBJ1-1
CASSLSHGNTEAFF
TGTGCCAGCAGCCTGAGCCACGGGAACACTGAAGCTTTCTTT
>-|TRBV3-1/TRBV3-2|-|TRBJ1-2
CASSQGRGGAGYTF
TGTGCCAGCAGCCAAGGTAGGGGAGGGGCTGGCTACACCTTC
>-|TRBV19|-|TRBJ2-7
CASTKAQGSYEQYF
TGTGCCAGTACTAAGGCGCAGGGCTCGTACGAGCAGTACTTC
>TRBD1|TRBV7-9|-|TRBJ1-2
CASTGVRNYGYTF
TGTGCCTCGACAGGGGTGAGGAACTATGGCTACACCTTC
>TRBD1|TRBV7-2|-|TRBJ1-1
CASSLQGSTEAFF
TGTGCCAGCAGTTTACAGGGGAGCACTGAAGCTTTCTTT
>-|TRBV24-1|-|TRBJ1-2
CATSEAGTMNYGYTF
TGTGCCACCAGTGAGGCCGGGACAATGAACTATGGCTACACCTTC
>TRBD2|TRBV29-1|once|TRBJ2-7
CSVGGLAGDYEQYF
TGCAGCGTGGGAGGACTAGCGGGAGACTACGAGCAGTACTTC
>-|TRBV6-2/TRBV6-3|-|TRBJ2-3
CASSRLGSTDTQYF
TGTGCCAGCAGTCGACTAGGAAGCACAGATACGCAGTATTTT
>-|TRBV11-2|-|TRBJ2-7
CASSLVLKGAYEQYF
TGTGCCAGCAGCTTAGTACTGAAAGGGGCCTACGAGCAGTACTTC
>-|TRBV6-5|-|TRBJ1-5
CASSSWGSNQPQHF
TGTGCCAGCAGTTCTTGGGGCAGCAATCAGCCCCAGCATTTT
>-|TRBV4-1|-|TRBJ1-6
CASSQTRRGSGYNSPLHF
TGCGCCAGCAGCCAAACCCGACGGGGGTCAGGCTATAATTCACCCCTCCACTTT
>TRBD1|TRBV7-2|-|TRBJ1-5
CASSLEQGTPWPQHF
TGTGCCAGCAGCTTAGAACAGGGGACGCCCTGGCCCCAGCATTTT
>-|TRBV10-3|once|TRBJ2-3
CAISQGLITDTQYF
TGTGCCATCAGCCAGGGGTTAATCACAGATACGCAGTATTTT
>TRBD1|TRBV6-5|-|TRBJ2-1
CASSYSGGHEQFF
TGTGCCAGCAGTTATTCAGGGGGCCATGAGCAGTTCTTC
>TRBD2|TRBV27|-|TRBJ2-7
CASSWSGGPAGEQYF
TGTGCCAGCAGTTGGTCGGGAGGGCCGGCCGGCGAGCAGTACTTC
>-|TRBV3-1/TRBV3-2|-|TRBJ1-2
CASSPRQGYGYTF
TGTGCCAGCAGCCCCCGGCAGGGGTATGGCTACACCTTC
>-|TRBV14|-|TRBJ2-4
CASSPRRGLDIQYF
TGTGCCAGCAGCCCGAGGAGGGGTTTGGACATTCAGTACTTC
>TRBD1|TRBV7-9|-|TRBJ1-1
CASSSDRRNTEAFF
TGTGCCAGCAGCTCGGACAGGAGGAACACTGAAGCTTTCTTT
>-|TRBV6-2/TRBV6-3|few|TRBJ1-1
CASSWANTEAFF
TGTGCCAGCAGTTGGGCGAACACTGAAGCTTTCTTT
>-|TRBV9|-|TRBJ2-1
CASSVEFRAPYNEQFF
TGTGCCAGCAGCGTAGAATTCAGGGCCCCCTACAATGAGCAGTTCTTC
>-|TRBV27|once|TRBJ1-3
CASSFSSGNTIYF
TGTGCCAGCAGTTTCTCCTCTGGAAACACCATATATTTT
>-|TRBV21-1|-|TRBJ2-5
CASIGGYF
TGTGCCAGCATCGGCGGGTACTTC
>-|TRBV7-9|-|TRBJ2-3
CASSLRQAPDTQYF
TGTGCCAGCAGCTTACGCCAGGCCCCAGATACGCAGTATTTT
>-|TRBV27|-|TRBJ1-2
CASSYSNNYGYTF
TGTGCCAGCAGTTATTCAAATAACTATGGCTACACCTTC
>-|TRBV25-1|-|TRBJ1-1
CASRPGGDTEAFF
TGTGCCAGCAGGCCCGGGGGGGACACTGAAGCTTTCTTT
>-|TRBV28|-|TRBJ2-1
CASRGGGNYNEQFF
TGTGCCAGCAGGGGGGGAGGAAACTACAATGAGCAGTTCTTC
>TRBD2|TRBV5-1|few|TRBJ2-5
CASSPTSGGQETQYF
TGCGCCAGCAGCCCGACGTCGGGGGGGCAAGAGACCCAGTACTTC
>TRBD2|TRBV28|once|TRBJ2-1
CASSFGGRLSYNEQFF
TGTGCCAGCAGTTTCGGGGGGAGATTGTCCTACAATGAGCAGTTCTTC
>-|TRBV11-1|-|TRBJ2-5
CASSLTPGRDQETQYF
TGTGCCAGCAGCTTAACGCCCGGGCGGGACCAAGAGACCCAGTACTTC
>TRBD2|TRBV20-1|-|TRBJ2-3
CSASTGASGRDTQYF
TGCAGTGCTAGTACGGGGGCTAGCGGGAGGGATACGCAGTATTTT
>TRBD1|TRBV30|-|TRBJ1-5
CAWSRDSNQPQHF
TGTGCCTGGAGTCGGGACAGTAATCAGCCCCAGCATTTT
>TRBD2|TRBV11-2|-|TRBJ2-1
CASSLDHPLAGSGNEQFF
TGTGCCAGCAGCTTAGATCACCCCCTAGCGGGATCTGGCAATGAGCAGTTCTTC
>-|TRBV29-1|-|TRBJ2-3
CSVEDRAYRARTDTQYF
TGCAGCGTTGAAGATCGGGCGTACAGGGCCCGGACAGATACGCAGTATTTT
>TRBD1|TRBV27|-|TRBJ1-1
CASSPDRIRYTEAFF
TGTGCCAGCAGTCCGGACAGGATCCGGTACACTGAAGCTTTCTTT
>TRBD2|TRBV5-1|-|TRBJ2-1
CASSLGTSGNEQFF
TGCGCCAGCAGCTTAGGGACTAGCGGGAATGAGCAGTTCTTC
>TRBD2|TRBV19|once|TRBJ2-7
CASSRGVGGGDLYEQYF
TGTGCCAGTAGTAGGGGAGTCGGCGGGGGAGACCTCTACGAGCAGTACTTC
>TRBD1|TRBV30|-|TRBJ1-2
CAWSVGTGILVYGYTF
TGTGCCTGGAGTGTAGGGACAGGCATTCTGGTCTATGGCTACACCTTC
>TRBD1|TRBV6-5|-|TRBJ2-5
CASSYDRGMKETQYF
TGTGCCAGCAGTTACGACAGGGGGATGAAGGAGACCCAGTACTTC
>TRBD1|TRBV9|once|TRBJ2-7
CASSATGRLREQYF
TGTGCCAGCAGCGCGACAGGGCGTTTACGGGAGCAGTACTTC
>-|TRBV29-1|-|TRBJ1-1
CSVEQGTTEAFF
TGCAGCGTAGAACAGGGAACCACTGAAGCTTTCTTT